This TCR beta chain was obtained from a study of cytotoxic CD8 clonotypes in ibrutinib-treated CLL. At the level of the study: The cohort had around 10 relapsed/refractory and approximately 14 treatment-naive patients, 17 to 18 IGHV unmutated.

General study results and limits: Starting clonality was above that of age-matched healthy donors and tracked circulating CD8+ T-cell counts. Rising at ibrutinib response, clonality subsequently fell back toward baseline at progression.

The data were produced by immunoSEQ multiplex PCR, yet TCRdb's version contains in-frame clones alone and is incomplete. The sample shows 200,000 to 250,000 clones, 65% to 80% of them seen only once. Trimming pared 0 bases from V and 8 bases from J, leaving 7 bases between. Per germline, CDR1 DFQATT and CDR2 SNEGSKA (reference sequence). This CDR3 contains 11 residues. Notes on this clone: What it binds is unknown.

The chain couples TRBV20-1 to TRBJ1-2, with a weak D call TRBD1 (5 bases). This receptor was identified in a human donor with chronic lymphocytic leukemia. The sequences come from PBMCs, collected after 12 months of ibrutinib treatment. CDR3 bases: TGCAGTGCTAGAGACGGGGGAGGCTACACCTTC. It translates to CSARDGGGYTF.